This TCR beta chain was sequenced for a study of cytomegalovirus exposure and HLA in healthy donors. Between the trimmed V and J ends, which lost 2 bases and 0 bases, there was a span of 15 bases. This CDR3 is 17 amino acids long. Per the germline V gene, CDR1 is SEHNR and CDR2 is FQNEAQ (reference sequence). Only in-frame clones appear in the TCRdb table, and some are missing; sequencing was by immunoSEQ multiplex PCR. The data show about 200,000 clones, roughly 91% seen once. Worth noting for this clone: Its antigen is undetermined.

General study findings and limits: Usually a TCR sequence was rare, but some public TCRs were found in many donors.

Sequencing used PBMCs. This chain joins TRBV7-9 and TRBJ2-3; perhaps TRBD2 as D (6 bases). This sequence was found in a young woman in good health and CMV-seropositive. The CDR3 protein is CASSLLMWRESTDTQYF. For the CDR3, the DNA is TGTGCCAGCAGCTTATTGATGTGGCGGGAAAGCACAGATACGCAGTATTTT.